The 28 T cell receptor beta chains listed next were all sequenced from one sample in a study of CD4 T cells in relation to SARS-CoV-2 and coronaviruses. Which antigens these TCRs recognize remains unknown. Assay: immunoSEQ multiplex PCR; the TCRdb copy retains only in-frame clones and omits some. This table has 35,000 or so clones, 70% to 80% appearing once. The sample was memory CD4+ T cells from PBMCs, cultured in vitro. These receptors were obtained from an adult with COVID-19.

The chain joins TRBV5-1 to TRBJ1-3; 10 positions agree with TRBD1. V shed 4 bases and J 2 bases; nucleotides not matched to a gene: 3. The CDR3 consists of 15 residues. Germline CDR1 and CDR2: SGHRS and YFSETQ. The CDR3, as DNA: TGCGCCAGCAGCACCGACAGGGGGCCTGGAAACACCATATATTTT. Amino acid sequence: CASSTDRGPGNTIYF.

This chain links TRBV21-1 with TRBJ1-4; the table calls TRBD1, which could not be checked here. TRBV21-1 is assigned pseudogene status. This CDR3 has 14 amino acids. The CDR3 loop is CASSRDTTNEKLFF. The CDR3 bases are TGTGCCAGCAGCCGGGACACAACTAATGAAAAACTGTTTTTT.

This chain uses TRBV5-4 with TRBJ2-1; TRBD2 aligns across 8 bases. This CDR3 is 14 amino acids long. The V segment lost 3 bases and the J segment 5 bases; nucleotides outside the gene matches: 4. Germline CDR1 and CDR2: SGHNT and YYREEE (reference sequence). The CDR3 loop reads CASSWGLVNNEQFF. CDR3 DNA sequence: TGTGCCAGCAGCTGGGGACTAGTCAACAATGAGCAGTTCTTC.

This clone showed up just a few times. The chain is built from TRBV18 and TRBJ2-1, with 7 bases fitting TRBD1. Trimming removed 6 bases from V and 7 bases from J; junction bases left unmatched: 15. Germline V gives CDR1 KGHSH, CDR2 LQKENI. The CDR3 runs 16 residues. CDR3 amino acids: CASSYNTGATGNEQFF. The CDR3 nucleotides are TGTGCCAGCTCCTACAATACAGGGGCGACCGGGAATGAGCAGTTCTTC.

The rearrangement uses TRBV18 and TRBJ2-7; perhaps TRBD1 as D (6 bases). Germline V gene data show CDR1 as KGHSH and CDR2 as LQKENI. This CDR3 has 14 amino acids. The V end was cut by 4 bases, the J end by 6 bases, with 16 bases between. CDR3 sequence (DNA): TGTGCCAGCTCACAACGACAGGAATCTGGCGAGCAGTACTTC. It encodes CASSQRQESGEQYF.

The rearrangement joins TRBV19 to TRBJ2-3; D tentatively reads TRBD1 or TRBD2 (5 bases each). The CDR3 covers 16 residues. The germline V gene encodes CDR1 LNHDA and CDR2 SQIVND (reference sequence). The germline V and J ends were trimmed by 10 bases and 6 bases, with 26 bases remaining between them. CDR3 bases: TGTGCCACTAACCCCCTTCGTTCCGGGGCGCTGGATACGCAGTATTTT. It is translated as CATNPLRSGALDTQYF.

V usage is TRBV7-2 and J usage is TRBJ1-5, with TRBD1 identical over 8 bases. The CDR3 spans 14 residues. V shed 3 bases, J shed 5 bases, and the junction held 3 bases outside the gene matches. Germline V CDR1 and CDR2: SGHTA, FQGNSA. The CDR3 nucleotides read TGTGCCAGCAGCTTTACAGGGGGTGATCAGCCCCAGCATTTT. It yields the protein CASSFTGGDQPQHF.

This clone was seen a handful of times. The chain recombines TRBV4-1 with TRBJ1-2, with D perhaps matching TRBD1 (5 bases). CDR1 is MGHRA and CDR2 is YSYEKL in the germline V gene. This CDR3 contains 15 residues. V shed 3 bases and J shed 4 bases, with 15 bases lying between them. CDR3 DNA sequence: TGCGCCAGCAGCCAGGCTACAGGAGATATCTATGGCTACACCTTC. This encodes CASSQATGDIYGYTF.

CDR3 loop: CASRIAYGGDTYEQYF. Written as DNA, the CDR3 is TGTGCCAGCAGGATAGCTTATGGGGGGGACACCTACGAGCAGTACTTC. The J gene is TRBJ2-7, the V gene TRBV7-9, with D perhaps TRBD2 (7 bases). The CDR3 has 16 amino acids. V was pared by 6 bases and J by 2 bases, with 20 bases between. Germline loops: CDR1 SEHNR, CDR2 FQNEAQ (reference sequence).

This clone occurred once. The chain employs TRBV11-2 and TRBJ1-2; 10 nucleotides line up with TRBD1. Germline V gene sequence: CDR1 SGHAT, CDR2 FQNNGV. V lost 5 bases to trimming and J lost 4 bases; unmatched junction nucleotides: 7. The CDR3 extends over 15 amino acids. CDR3 coding DNA: TGTGCCAGCAGCCTCAGGACAGGGGGGATCTATGGCTACACCTTC. Translated: CASSLRTGGIYGYTF.

This chain connects TRBV5-1 to TRBJ2-1, with 9 bases aligning to TRBD2. With 4 bases clipped from V and 2 bases from J, the junction kept 7 bases outside the gene matches. Germline lookup yields CDR1 SGHRS and CDR2 YFSETQ. The CDR3 length is 16 residues. As DNA, the CDR3 is TGCGCCAGCAGCCTCTGGACTAGCGCCGCCTACAATGAGCAGTTCTTC. Amino acid sequence: CASSLWTSAAYNEQFF.

This clone was recorded a few times. The chain employs TRBV5-6 and TRBJ2-5; D is perhaps TRBD2 (6 bases). The germline V and J ends were trimmed by 2 bases and 4 bases, with 9 bases remaining between them. Germline CDR1 and CDR2: SGHDT and YYEEEE. The CDR3 extends over 13 amino acids. CDR3 DNA sequence: TGTGCCAGCAGCTTAAGGGGAGGAGAGACCCAGTACTTC. Amino acid sequence: CASSLRGGETQYF.

CDR3 in DNA: TGTGCCAGCAGCCAAGATTTTTATAGCAATCAGCCCCAGCATTTT. It yields the protein CASSQDFYSNQPQHF. The rearrangement uses TRBV4-2 and TRBJ1-5, with D uncertain. The germline CDR1 and CDR2 sequences are LGHNA and YNFKEQ. V lost 0 bases and J lost 0, with 6 bases in between. This CDR3 has 15 amino acids.

This clone was seen a few times. The chain joins TRBV4-3 to TRBJ1-4; 7 bases match TRBD1. From germline, CDR1 is LGHNA and CDR2 YSLEER. The CDR3 runs 15 residues. V shed 0 bases and J 6 bases; nucleotides not matched to a gene: 4. For the CDR3, the DNA is TGCGCCAGCAGCCAAGAAACCAGGGGGTATGAAAAACTGTTTTTT. It is translated as CASSQETRGYEKLFF.

The chain joins TRBV28 to TRBJ1-5, with a weak D call TRBD1 (5 bases). In germline, CDR1 is MDHEN, CDR2 SYDVKM. CDR3 length: 14 amino acids. Between the trimmed V and J ends, which lost 6 bases and 2 bases, there was a span of 11 bases. This CDR3 reads CASRRMGGNQPQHF. CDR3 nucleotide sequence: TGTGCCAGCAGGCGGATGGGGGGCAATCAGCCCCAGCATTTT.

The CDR3 is CASSPQGLAGAGGETQYF. For the CDR3, the DNA is TGTGCCAGCTCACCACAGGGACTAGCGGGAGCGGGTGGCGAGACCCAGTACTTC. The chain couples TRBV18 to TRBJ2-5, with TRBD2 matching 14 bases. The CDR3 loop spans 18 amino acids. The V gene's germline CDR1 is KGHSH and CDR2 LQKENI. V was clipped by 1 base and J by 5 bases; unmatched bases: 9.

The V and J genes are TRBV5-1 and TRBJ1-4; no clear D. Germline CDR1 SGHRS, CDR2 YFSETQ. V was pared by 3 bases and J by 0 bases, with 12 bases between. This CDR3 has 16 residues. For the CDR3, the DNA is TGCGCCAGCAGCTGGAGCGGGTCGACAACTAATGAAAAACTGTTTTTT. It encodes CASSWSGSTTNEKLFF. Filled out from reference TRBV5-1 and TRBJ1-4, the complete variable domain reads KAGVTQTPRYLIKTRGQQVTLSCSPISGHRSVSWYQQTPGQGLQFLFEYFSETQRNKGNFPGRFSGRQFSNSRSEMNVSTLELGDSALYLCASSWSGSTTNEKLFFGSGTQLSVL.

This sequence joins TRBV19 and TRBJ1-1; D is unclear. V was cut by 6 bases and J by 4 bases, with 12 bases left in between. The CDR3 totals 13 residues. Germline CDR1 LNHDA, CDR2 SQIVND (reference sequence). The CDR3 nucleotides read TGTGCCAGTAGCCCGCAGGAGAGCACTGAAGCTTTCTTT. This translates into CASSPQESTEAFF.

The genes are TRBV5-1 and TRBJ1-5; D is perhaps TRBD1 (5 bases). The CDR3 consists of 15 residues. Trimming removed 9 bases at V and 1 base at J, with 17 bases between. Germline assignment: CDR1 SGHRS and CDR2 YFSETQ. CDR3 sequence (DNA): TGCGCCACCTCTGTTGGGGGGATGAGCAATCAGCCCCAGCATTTT. This translates into CATSVGGMSNQPQHF.

This chain uses TRBV21-1 with TRBJ1-4. TRBV21-1 is shown as a pseudogene. The CDR3 contains 14 residues. The CDR3 spells CASSKNTANEKLFF. CDR3 in DNA: TGTGCCAGCAGCAAGAACACAGCGAATGAAAAACTGTTTTTT.

J is TRBJ2-7 and V is TRBV7-9; no clear D. The V gene's germline CDR1 is SEHNR and CDR2 FQNEAQ (reference sequence). V lost 2 bases and J 1 base, leaving 3 bases between the germline ends. The CDR3 runs to 12 residues. CDR3 DNA: TGTGCCAGCAGCTTAAGGTCCTACGAGCAGTACTTC. Protein product: CASSLRSYEQYF.

This chain links TRBV7-2 with TRBJ2-1; 8 bases are a match to TRBD2. J lost 4 bases, V lost 5 bases, and 7 bases had no gene match. Germline V gene data show CDR1 as SGHTA and CDR2 as FQGNSA. The CDR3 is 15 amino acids. CDR3 in DNA: TGTGCCAGCAGCCTTGAGCGGGAGCAATACAATGAGCAGTTCTTC. Translating gives CASSLEREQYNEQFF.

The J gene is TRBJ1-5, the V gene TRBV19; 8 bases are a match to TRBD1. The ends lost 5 bases at V and 0 bases at J; junction bases unmatched: 9. This CDR3 is built from 17 residues. Per germline, CDR1 LNHDA and CDR2 SQIVND (reference sequence). The CDR3 coding sequence is TGTGCCAGTAGTCTCACAGTCACAGGGGGTAGCAATCAGCCCCAGCATTTT. Protein sequence: CASSLTVTGGSNQPQHF.

V usage is TRBV5-1 and J usage is TRBJ2-1, with D unresolved. The CDR3 is 13 amino acids. V was pared by 2 bases and J by 4 bases, with 7 bases between. Germline V gene data show CDR1 as SGHRS and CDR2 as YFSETQ. Here the CDR3 DNA reads TGCGCCAGCAGCTTAGGGCAGTACAATGAGCAGTTCTTC. Protein product: CASSLGQYNEQFF.

A single count supports this clone. The rearrangement joins TRBV13 to TRBJ2-1; 11 nucleotides align to TRBD2. Germline assignment: CDR1 PRHDT and CDR2 FYEKMQ (reference sequence). V trimming: 1 base; J trimming: 7 bases; junction bases outside the gene matches: 24. The CDR3 is 22 amino acids. CDR3 sequence reads: CASSLDGIGRASGRPHTNEQFF. DNA of the CDR3: TGTGCCAGCAGCTTAGACGGGATAGGGAGGGCTAGCGGGAGGCCTCACACGAATGAGCAGTTCTTC.

This clone was observed once. The rearrangement links TRBV7-3 to TRBJ2-7; D might be TRBD1 (6 bases). The ends were cut back, 0 bases at V and 6 bases at J, with 9 bases in the middle. The germline CDR1 and CDR2 sequences are SGHTA and FQGTGA. The CDR3 has 13 amino acids. CDR3 sequence reads: CASSLTFRGEQYF. CDR3 nucleotides: TGTGCCAGCAGCTTAACGTTCAGGGGCGAGCAGTACTTC. The full variable domain, its missing parts supplied by reference TRBV7-3 and TRBJ2-7, is GAGVSQTPSNKVTEKGKYVELRCDPISGHTALYWYRQSLGQGPEFLIYFQGTGAADDSGLPNDRFFAVRPEGSVSTLKIQRTERGDSAVYLCASSLTFRGEQYFGPGTRLTVT.

The gene calls are TRBV18 and TRBJ2-2; D gene unclear. This CDR3 has 14 residues. Trimming pared 3 bases from V and 2 bases from J, leaving 7 bases between. The germline V gene has CDR1 KGHSH and CDR2 LQKENI. In DNA form, the CDR3 reads TGTGCCAGCTCACCCCACGGTAACACCGGGGAGCTGTTTTTT. It codes for CASSPHGNTGELFF.

V gene TRBV6-1 combines with J gene TRBJ2-3; TRBD2 is a possible D gene (6 bases). Trimming left V 2 bases short and J 1 base short, with 10 bases between. The CDR3 length is 15 residues. The germline V gene has CDR1 MNHNS and CDR2 SASEGT. CDR3 bases: TGTGCCAGCAGTGAATTTCAGCGGGGCACAGATACGCAGTATTTT. Residues: CASSEFQRGTDTQYF.